Many counts were recorded for the clone carrying this TCR beta chain. Its antigen is unknown. This sample is part of a study of CD8+CD57+ T cells in acquired aplastic anemia. All sequencing subjects had displayed CD8+CD57+ cell expansion on flow cytometry. Findings of the study overall: Patients did not significantly differ from controls in CD8+ Simpson's diversity. Patients and controls shared fewer than 30 CD8+ CDR3 sequences.

The use of genomic DNA as template underpinned the TCR beta VDJ and CDR3 profiling. TCRdb independently ran MiXCR on the reads; one entry per CDR3 protein. This sample has about 470,000 distinct CDR3 sequences, with around 33% found just once. V trimming: 7 bases; J trimming: 3 bases; junction bases outside the gene matches: 5. The CDR3 extends over 13 amino acids. The chain has TRBV12-3 or TRBV12-4 and TRBJ1-2; 7 bases match TRBD1. The sequencing input was sorted CD4+, CD8+, or CD8+CD57+ T cells (not recorded which) from PBMCs. The receptor was isolated from a human donor with aplastic anemia. Here the CDR3 DNA reads TGTGCCAGCACATTGACAGGGCACTATGGCTACACCTTC. Amino acids: CASTLTGHYGYTF.